This record concerns one T cell receptor (beta chain) sequence. V trimming: 6 bases; J trimming: 2 bases; junction bases outside the gene matches: 3. Germline values: CDR1 SNHLY, CDR2 FYNNEI. CDR3 size: 14 residues. The data were obtained in a study of chronic HIV infection and antiretroviral therapy. TCRdb independently ran MiXCR on the 5' RACE reads; one entry per CDR3 protein. The sample contains just over 30,000 distinct CDR3 sequences, under 9.5% of which appear only once. The chain joins TRBV2 to TRBJ2-1; 8 bases match TRBD2. This receptor was taken from an adult who had HIV and had not received antiretroviral therapy, or was an uninfected healthy control (not recorded which). Sequencing was performed on peripheral blood. CDR3 nucleotides: TGTGCCAGCAGCCGGGAGGGACCCTACAATGAGCAGTTCTTC. This codes for CASSREGPYNEQFF.